The 20 T cell receptor beta chains in this list originate from one sample, sequenced in a study of blood T cell repertoires in COVID-19 (dated by TCRdb to the early 2020s). Library prep was done by the immunoSEQ multiplex PCR assay. This is the immuneACCESS table as TCRdb keeps it, with only in-frame sequences that have V and J called. A part of the clones is gone; compared with another copy, unresolved V genes explain less than half, and the rest is unexplained. For this sample the table gives approximately 200,000 clones, of which 85% to 90% were detected only once. The top ten hold 2% to 2.5% of the sample. The specimen sequenced was peripheral blood. These receptors all stem from a woman between 45 and 60 years old with acute or convalescent COVID-19.

The chain carries TRBV3-1 (or the pseudogene TRBV3-2) and TRBJ2-2; D unresolved. This CDR3 has 14 residues. Germline V CDR1 and CDR2: LGHDT, YNNKEL (reference sequence). Trimming left V 1 base short and J 5 bases short, with 8 bases between. CDR3 sequence: CASSQAGRTGELFF. The DNA of the CDR3 is TGTGCCAGCAGCCAAGCGGGTAGGACCGGGGAGCTGTTTTTT.

This sequence joins TRBV30 and TRBJ1-4; no clear D gene. This CDR3 region has 14 residues. Germline CDR1 is GTSNPN and CDR2 is SVGIG (reference sequence). V lost 0 bases to trimming and J lost 8 bases, with 13 bases between them. The CDR3 is CAWSVAGAGEKLFF. CDR3 DNA sequence: TGTGCCTGGAGTGTAGCGGGCGCCGGCGAAAAACTGTTTTTT.

This chain connects TRBV21-1 to TRBJ2-5; the listed D gene, TRBD1, was not tested against the DNA. TRBV21-1 is designated a pseudogene. The CDR3 covers 14 residues. Written as DNA, the CDR3 is TGTGCCAGCAGCCACAGGGGGACTCGGGAGACCCAGTACTTC. This sequence encodes CASSHRGTRETQYF.

The chain has TRBV28 and TRBJ2-6; possible D gene TRBD2, 6 bases. The CDR3 consists of 18 residues. Trimming stripped 1 base from V and 0 bases from J, with 13 bases between. The V gene's germline CDR1 is MDHEN and CDR2 SYDVKM. This CDR3 reads CASSLFGGSSSGANVLTF. The CDR3 region has the DNA TGTGCCAGCAGTTTATTTGGAGGGAGTAGCTCTGGGGCCAACGTCCTGACTTTC.

The V gene is TRBV15, the J gene TRBJ2-1; 12 nucleotides line up with TRBD2. Per the germline V gene, CDR1 is LNHNV and CDR2 is YYDKDF (reference sequence). Germline trimming cut 5 bases from V and 4 bases from J; bases unmatched to any gene: 3. CDR3 length: 15 residues. CDR3: CATSYGTSGYNEQFF. In nucleotides, the CDR3 is TGTGCCACCAGCTACGGGACTAGCGGGTACAATGAGCAGTTCTTC.

CDR3 coding DNA: TGCAGCGTTGCACAGGGAAGCGAAAAACTGTTTTTT. It yields the protein CSVAQGSEKLFF. V and J are TRBV29-1 and TRBJ1-4; TRBD1 might be the D (6 bases). Trimming stripped 4 bases from V and 8 bases from J, with 11 bases between. The CDR3 runs to 12 residues. CDR1 is SQVTM, CDR2 ANQGSEA, per germline. Full variable domain (rest looked up from reference TRBV29-1 and TRBJ1-4): SAVISQKPSRDICQRGTSLTIQCQVDSQVTMMFWYRQQPGQSLTLIATANQGSEATYESGFVIDKFPISRPNLTFSTLTVSNMSPEDSSIYLCSVAQGSEKLFFGSGTQLSVL.

The CDR3, as DNA: TGTGCCAGCCCCAAAAGGGAGGGCCCGGGGCCAGATACGCAGTATTTT. Its protein product is CASPKREGPGPDTQYF. This chain connects TRBV3-1 (or the pseudogene TRBV3-2) to TRBJ2-3, with 7 bases fitting TRBD2. The length of the CDR3 is 16 residues. J gave up 4 bases and V 8 bases, and 15 bases lay outside the gene matches. Germline CDR1 is LGHDT and CDR2 is YNNKEL (reference sequence).

V and J are TRBV7-9 and TRBJ2-1; a possible D gene is TRBD1 (6 bases). The CDR3 contains 13 residues. The germline V gene has CDR1 SEHNR and CDR2 FQNEAQ (reference sequence). V was cut by 0 bases and J by 9 bases, with 9 bases left in between. The CDR3 sequence: CASSLAVTGEQFF. CDR3 bases: TGTGCCAGCAGCTTAGCTGTGACAGGTGAGCAGTTCTTC.

The V and J genes are TRBV5-1 and TRBJ2-5; 9 positions agree with TRBD2. This CDR3 comprises 15 residues. Germline lookup yields CDR1 SGHRS and CDR2 YFSETQ. Trimming removed 2 bases from V and 3 bases from J; junction bases left unmatched: 5. CDR3 amino acids: CASSLSGGHEETQYF. CDR3 in DNA: TGCGCCAGCAGCTTAAGCGGGGGGCATGAAGAGACCCAGTACTTC.

This clone was seen more than once but under ten times. The chain is built from TRBV7-6 and TRBJ1-1; D possibly corresponds to TRBD1 (5 bases). Trimming stripped 5 bases from V and 3 bases from J, with 7 bases between. There are 12 residues in the CDR3. Germline values: CDR1 SGHVS, CDR2 FNYEAQ. The CDR3 spells CASSPGYTEAFF. In nucleotides, the CDR3 is TGTGCCAGCAGCCCAGGGTACACTGAAGCTTTCTTT.

The chain employs TRBV19 and TRBJ1-2; the match to TRBD1 covers 7 bases. With V trimmed by 1 base and J by 4 bases, 3 bases remained unmatched. The CDR3 length is 14 residues. CDR1 and CDR2 (germline): LNHDA, SQIVND (reference sequence). The CDR3 DNA follows: TGTGCCAGTAGTATAGTTGCAGGGGGCTATGGCTACACCTTC. Protein product: CASSIVAGGYGYTF.

The chain has TRBV11-3 and TRBJ2-2, with 8 bases that match TRBD2. Unmatched junction bases numbered 10, after V lost 5 bases and J lost 2 bases. The length of the CDR3 is 17 residues. The germline CDR1 and CDR2 sequences are SGHNT and YENEEA. CDR3 in DNA: TGTGCCAGCAGCCCCCGGGAGGGAACCCCCAACACCGGGGAGCTGTTTTTT. Translated: CASSPREGTPNTGELFF.

J is TRBJ2-1 and V is TRBV6-5; D remains unclear. CDR1 and CDR2 (germline): MNHEY, SVGAGI. Trimming stripped 0 bases from V and 8 bases from J, with 8 bases between. The CDR3 has 13 amino acids. DNA for the CDR3: TGTGCCAGCAGTTACTCGTGGAGTGATGAGCAGTTCTTC. Protein product: CASSYSWSDEQFF.

The CDR3 DNA reads TGCGCCAGCAGCCAAGGGGGACTAGGCCCCGGGGAGACCCAGTACTTC. Translating it yields CASSQGGLGPGETQYF. V usage is TRBV4-3 and J usage is TRBJ2-5, with 8 bases identical to TRBD2. The V gene's germline CDR1 is LGHNA and CDR2 YSLEER. CDR3 length: 16 amino acids. With 1 base clipped from V and 5 bases from J, the junction kept 9 bases outside the gene matches.

This chain uses TRBV7-2 with TRBJ1-1, with D perhaps matching TRBD1 (6 bases). Germline V CDR1 and CDR2: SGHTA, FQGNSA. This CDR3 has 13 residues. Trimming left V 5 bases short and J 7 bases short, with 14 bases between. CDR3 nucleotides: TGTGCCAGCAGCCAACAGGGATCGGGTGAAGCTTTCTTT. Protein: CASSQQGSGEAFF.

The V gene is TRBV11-3, the J gene TRBJ2-3; D is uncertain. Germline CDR1 and CDR2: SGHNT and YENEEA. This CDR3 is 13 amino acids long. Trimming shortened V by 3 bases and J by 1 base, and 5 bases separated the two germline ends. CDR3 bases: TGTGCCAGCAGCTTCTCAGGCACAGATACGCAGTATTTT. Protein product: CASSFSGTDTQYF.

The gene calls are TRBV27 and TRBJ2-5; 11 nucleotides align to TRBD2. The junction had 8 bases not matched to a gene; V was cut back by 6 bases and J by 5 bases. The CDR3 is made up of 15 amino acids. Germline lookup yields CDR1 MNHEY and CDR2 SMNVEV (reference sequence). CDR3 residues: CASSVGLAGGETQYF. CDR3 bases: TGTGCCAGCAGCGTCGGACTAGCGGGTGGGGAGACCCAGTACTTC.

This chain connects TRBV19 to TRBJ2-3; D perhaps matches TRBD2 (5 bases). Germline lookup yields CDR1 LNHDA and CDR2 SQIVND (reference sequence). V was cut by 8 bases and J by 4 bases, with 7 bases left in between. This CDR3 region has 11 residues. CDR3 coding DNA: TGTGCCAGTCTCGGGGCAGATACGCAGTATTTT. Translation gives CASLGADTQYF.

The rearrangement links TRBV5-1 to TRBJ2-7; maybe TRBD1 (5 bases). Trimming cost V 6 bases and J 2 bases, with 15 bases left between them. The length of the CDR3 is 14 residues. Germline loops: CDR1 SGHRS, CDR2 YFSETQ. This chain's CDR3 is CASNRGVGTYEQYF. The CDR3 nucleotides are TGCGCCAGCAATAGGGGCGTGGGGACCTACGAGCAGTACTTC.

This clone was counted once. The chain employs TRBV18 and TRBJ2-7; the match to TRBD2 covers 14 bases. Looked up from germline, CDR1 is KGHSH and CDR2 is LQKENI. The CDR3 consists of 14 residues. With V trimmed by 3 bases and J by 7 bases, 2 bases remained unmatched. CDR3 coding DNA: TGTGCCAGCTCACCGGGACTAGCGGGGGAAGAGCAGTACTTC. Translated, it gives CASSPGLAGEEQYF. Looking up the rest from reference TRBV18 and TRBJ2-7 gives the full variable domain: NAGVMQNPRHLVRRRGQEARLRCSPMKGHSHVYWYRQLPEEGLKFMVYLQKENIIDESGMPKERFSAEFPKEGPSILRIQQVVRGDSAAYFCASSPGLAGEEQYFGPGTRLTVT.